This T cell receptor (beta chain) was sequenced for a study of blood T cell repertoires in COVID-19. At the level of the study: The origin of the acute and convalescent COVID-19 samples was the United States, Italy and Spain. From T cells, B-cell-depleted T cells, or PBMCs came the material, which was cDNA or gDNA.

Measured with immunoSEQ multiplex PCR; TCRdb has only the in-frame clones, and not every one. The data show about 64,000 clones, 82% seen once. Source material: peripheral blood. This TCR was recovered from a human donor in a cohort sampled during active COVID-19.

In DNA form, the CDR3 reads TGCGCCAGCCGAATTCGACAGGGCGTCGAGCAGTTCTTC. Protein product: CASRIRQGVEQFF. This sequence joins TRBV5-1 and TRBJ2-1; 7 nucleotides align to TRBD1. The CDR3 loop spans 13 amino acids. CDR1 and CDR2 (germline): SGHRS, YFSETQ. V was pared by 7 bases and J by 10 bases, with 11 bases of the junction left unmatched. Full variable domain (remainder filled in from reference TRBV5-1 and TRBJ2-1): KAGVTQTPRYLIKTRGQQVTLSCSPISGHRSVSWYQQTPGQGLQFLFEYFSETQRNKGNFPGRFSGRQFSNSRSEMNVSTLELGDSALYLCASRIRQGVEQFFGPGTRLTVL.